This T cell receptor (beta chain) was profiled in a study of blood T cell repertoires in COVID-19. Study-wide background: Samples came from the United States, Italy and Spain, spanning acute and convalescent COVID-19. The cDNA or gDNA used as material had been derived from T cells, B-cell-depleted T cells, or PBMCs.

The CDR3 covers 15 residues. The germline CDR1 and CDR2 sequences are SGHTA and FQGTGA. Trimming took 0 bases from V and 0 from J, leaving 8 bases between them. As originally analysed: Reference gene primer amplification yielded estimated nucleated cell counts. The assay was immunoSEQ multiplex PCR, and TCRdb's table has in-frame clones only and misses some. D and trimming were read from the DNA, whereas the V and J calls and clone size are those reported in that table. The profile shows under 200,000 clones, over 65% of them singletons. This chain joins TRBV7-3 and TRBJ1-1; TRBD1 is a possible D gene (6 bases). The TCR originated in a man aged 60 to 69 with acute or convalescent COVID-19. The sample consisted of peripheral blood. The CDR3 nucleotides are TGTGCCAGCAGCTTAACGCGGACAGTGAACACTGAAGCTTTCTTT. Translation: CASSLTRTVNTEAFF.